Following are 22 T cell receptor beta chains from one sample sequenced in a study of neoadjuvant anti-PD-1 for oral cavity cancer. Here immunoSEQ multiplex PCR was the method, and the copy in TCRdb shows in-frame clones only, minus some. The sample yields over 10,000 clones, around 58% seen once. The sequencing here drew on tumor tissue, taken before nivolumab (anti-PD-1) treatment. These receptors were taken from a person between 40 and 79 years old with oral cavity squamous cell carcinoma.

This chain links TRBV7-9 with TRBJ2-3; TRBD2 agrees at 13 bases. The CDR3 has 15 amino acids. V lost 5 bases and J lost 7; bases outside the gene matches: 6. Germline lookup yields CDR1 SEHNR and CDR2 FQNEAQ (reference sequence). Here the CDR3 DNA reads TGTGCCAGCAGCGCTCCGGGACTAGCGGGACATACGCAGTATTTT. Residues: CASSAPGLAGHTQYF.

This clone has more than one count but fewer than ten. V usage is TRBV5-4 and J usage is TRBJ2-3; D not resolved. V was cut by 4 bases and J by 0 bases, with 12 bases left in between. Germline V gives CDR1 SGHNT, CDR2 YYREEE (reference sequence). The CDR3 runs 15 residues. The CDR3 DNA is TGTGCCAGCAGCACTGACTTCGCTAGCACAGATACGCAGTATTTT. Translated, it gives CASSTDFASTDTQYF. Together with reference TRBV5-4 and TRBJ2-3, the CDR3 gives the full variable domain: ETGVTQSPTHLIKTRGQQVTLRCSSQSGHNTVSWYQQALGQGPQFIFQYYREEENGRGNFPPRFSGLQFPNYSSELNVNALELDDSALYLCASSTDFASTDTQYFGPGTRLTVL.

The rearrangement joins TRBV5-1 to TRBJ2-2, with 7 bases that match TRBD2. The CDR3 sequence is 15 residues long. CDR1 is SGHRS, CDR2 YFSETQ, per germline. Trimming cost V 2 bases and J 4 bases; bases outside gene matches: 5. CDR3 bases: TGCGCCAGCAGCTTCGGTGGGAGGGCCACCGGGGAGCTGTTTTTT. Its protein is CASSFGGRATGELFF. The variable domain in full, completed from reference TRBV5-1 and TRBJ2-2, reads KAGVTQTPRYLIKTRGQQVTLSCSPISGHRSVSWYQQTPGQGLQFLFEYFSETQRNKGNFPGRFSGRQFSNSRSEMNVSTLELGDSALYLCASSFGGRATGELFFGEGSRLTVL.

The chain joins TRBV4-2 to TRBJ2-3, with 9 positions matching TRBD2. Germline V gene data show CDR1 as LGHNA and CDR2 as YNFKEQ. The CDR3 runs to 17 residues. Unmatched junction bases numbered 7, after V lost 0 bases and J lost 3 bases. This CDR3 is CASSQDRSSGITDTQYF. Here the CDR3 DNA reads TGTGCCAGCAGCCAAGATCGGTCTAGCGGGATAACAGATACGCAGTATTTT.

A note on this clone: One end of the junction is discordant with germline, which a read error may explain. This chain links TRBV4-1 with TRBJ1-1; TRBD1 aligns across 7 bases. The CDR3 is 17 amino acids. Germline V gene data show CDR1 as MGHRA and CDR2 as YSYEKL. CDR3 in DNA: TGCGCCAGCAGCCGAACTGACAGGGACGCGGCTCCATCTGAGGCTTTCTTT. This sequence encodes CASSRTDRDAAPSEAFF.

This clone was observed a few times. CDR3: CAIARTGPYGYTF. CDR3 DNA: TGTGCCATCGCCCGGACAGGGCCCTATGGCTACACCTTC. V and J are TRBV6-5 and TRBJ1-2; the match to TRBD1 covers 8 bases. The V and J ends lost 10 bases and 4 bases, in that order; junction bases with no gene match: 8. The CDR3 consists of 13 residues. Germline CDR1 MNHEY, CDR2 SVGAGI.

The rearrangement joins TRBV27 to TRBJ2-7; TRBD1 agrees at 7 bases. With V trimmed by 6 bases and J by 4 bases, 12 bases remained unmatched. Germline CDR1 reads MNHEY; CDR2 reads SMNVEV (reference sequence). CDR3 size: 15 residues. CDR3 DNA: TGTGCCAGCAGGTACACCGGGACAGCCAATTACGAGCAGTACTTC. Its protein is CASRYTGTANYEQYF.

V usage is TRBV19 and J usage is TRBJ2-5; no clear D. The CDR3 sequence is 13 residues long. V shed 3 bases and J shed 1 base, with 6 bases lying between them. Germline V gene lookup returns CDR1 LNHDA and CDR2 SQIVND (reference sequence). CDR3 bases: TGTGCCAGTAGTATTCGGACCCAAGAGACCCAGTACTTC. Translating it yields CASSIRTQETQYF.

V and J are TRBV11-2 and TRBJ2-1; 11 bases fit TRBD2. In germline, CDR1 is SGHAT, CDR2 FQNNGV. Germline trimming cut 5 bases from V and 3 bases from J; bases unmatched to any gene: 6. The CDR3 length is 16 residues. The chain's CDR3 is CASSAGTSGIYNEQFF. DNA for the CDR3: TGTGCCAGCAGCGCTGGGACTAGCGGCATCTACAATGAGCAGTTCTTC. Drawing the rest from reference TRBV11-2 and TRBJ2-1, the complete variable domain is EAGVAQSPRYKIIEKRQSVAFWCNPISGHATLYWYQQILGQGPKLLIQFQNNGVVDDSQLPKDRFSAERLKGVDSTLKIQPAKLEDSAVYLCASSAGTSGIYNEQFFGPGTRLTVL.

This CDR3 is CASSIQQGSGGELFF. CDR3 in DNA: TGTGCCAGTAGTATACAACAGGGCTCCGGCGGGGAGCTGTTTTTT. The chain uses TRBV19 and TRBJ2-2; perhaps TRBD1 as D (6 bases). The germline V gene encodes CDR1 LNHDA and CDR2 SQIVND (reference sequence). The ends were cut back, 2 bases at V and 7 bases at J, with 14 bases in the middle. The CDR3 length is 15 residues.

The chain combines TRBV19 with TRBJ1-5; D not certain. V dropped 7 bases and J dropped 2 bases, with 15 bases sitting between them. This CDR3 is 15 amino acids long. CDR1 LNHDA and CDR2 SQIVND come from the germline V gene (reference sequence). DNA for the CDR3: TGTGCCAGTACTTCTAGTCAGCCGGGCAATCAGCCCCAGCATTTT. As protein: CASTSSQPGNQPQHF.

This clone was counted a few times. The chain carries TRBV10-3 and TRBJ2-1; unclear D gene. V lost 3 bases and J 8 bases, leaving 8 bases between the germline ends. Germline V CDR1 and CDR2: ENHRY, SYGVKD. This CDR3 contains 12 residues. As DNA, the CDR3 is TGTGCCATCAGTGAATTAAGGGATGAGCAGTTCTTC. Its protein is CAISELRDEQFF.

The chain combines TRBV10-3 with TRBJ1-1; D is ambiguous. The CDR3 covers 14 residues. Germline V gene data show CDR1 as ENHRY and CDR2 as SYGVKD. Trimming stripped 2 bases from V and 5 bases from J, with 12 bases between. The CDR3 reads CAISEVLDSTEAFF. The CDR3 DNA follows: TGTGCCATCAGTGAGGTCCTCGACTCGACTGAAGCTTTCTTT.

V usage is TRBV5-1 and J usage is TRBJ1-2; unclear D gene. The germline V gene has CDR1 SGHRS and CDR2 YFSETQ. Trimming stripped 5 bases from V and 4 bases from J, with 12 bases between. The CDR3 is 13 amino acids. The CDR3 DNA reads TGCGCCAGCAGAGAGGGTGTTATCTATGGCTACACCTTC. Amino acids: CASREGVIYGYTF.

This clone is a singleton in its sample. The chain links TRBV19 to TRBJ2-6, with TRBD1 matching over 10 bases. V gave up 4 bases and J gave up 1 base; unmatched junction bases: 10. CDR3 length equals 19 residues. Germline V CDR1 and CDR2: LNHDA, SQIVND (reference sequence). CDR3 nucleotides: TGTGCCAGTAGTACCCCCCCGGGACAGGGGTCTTCTGGGGCCAACGTCCTGACTTTC. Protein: CASSTPPGQGSSGANVLTF.

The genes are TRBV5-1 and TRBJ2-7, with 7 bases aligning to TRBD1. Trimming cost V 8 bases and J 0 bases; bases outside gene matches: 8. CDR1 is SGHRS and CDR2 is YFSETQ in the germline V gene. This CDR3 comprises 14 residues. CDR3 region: CASSIGTVSYEQYF. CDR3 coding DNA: TGCGCCAGTTCCATCGGGACAGTCTCCTACGAGCAGTACTTC.

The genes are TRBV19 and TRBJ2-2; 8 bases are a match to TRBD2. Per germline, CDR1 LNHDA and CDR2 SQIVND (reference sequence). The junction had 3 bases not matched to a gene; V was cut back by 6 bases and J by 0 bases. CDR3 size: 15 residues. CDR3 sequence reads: CASSPGLANTGELFF. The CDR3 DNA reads TGTGCCAGTAGCCCGGGACTAGCGAACACCGGGGAGCTGTTTTTT.

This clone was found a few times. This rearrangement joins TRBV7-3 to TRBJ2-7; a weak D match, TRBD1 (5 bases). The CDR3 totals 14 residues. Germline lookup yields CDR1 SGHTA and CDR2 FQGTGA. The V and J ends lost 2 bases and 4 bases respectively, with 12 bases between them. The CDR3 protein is CASSLQAGRYEQYF. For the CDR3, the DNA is TGTGCCAGCAGCTTACAGGCAGGGCGGTACGAGCAGTACTTC.

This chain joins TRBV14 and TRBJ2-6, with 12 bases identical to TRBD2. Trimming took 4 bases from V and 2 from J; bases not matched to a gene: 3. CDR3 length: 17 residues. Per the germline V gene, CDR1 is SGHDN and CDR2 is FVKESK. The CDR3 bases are TGTGCCAGCAGCCTGCTAGCGGGAGGGCCTGGGGCCAACGTCCTGACTTTC. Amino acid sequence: CASSLLAGGPGANVLTF.

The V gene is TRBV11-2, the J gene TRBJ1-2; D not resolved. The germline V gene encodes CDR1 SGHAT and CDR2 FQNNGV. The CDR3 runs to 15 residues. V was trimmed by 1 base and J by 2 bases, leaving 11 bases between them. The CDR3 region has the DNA TGTGCCAGCAGCTTAGGGGCAGGAATAAACTATGGCTACACCTTC. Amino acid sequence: CASSLGAGINYGYTF.

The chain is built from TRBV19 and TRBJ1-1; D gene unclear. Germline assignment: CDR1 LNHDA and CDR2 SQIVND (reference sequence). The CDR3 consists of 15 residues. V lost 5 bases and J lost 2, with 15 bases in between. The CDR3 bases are TGTGCCAGTAGTTTAAATCTTATCTACAACACTGAAGCTTTCTTT. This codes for CASSLNLIYNTEAFF.

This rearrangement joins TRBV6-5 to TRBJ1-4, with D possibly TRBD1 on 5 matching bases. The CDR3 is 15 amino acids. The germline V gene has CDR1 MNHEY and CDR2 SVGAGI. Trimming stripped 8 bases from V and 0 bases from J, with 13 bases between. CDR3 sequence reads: CASSEDTSTNEKLFF. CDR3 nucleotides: TGTGCCAGCTCAGAGGACACTTCAACTAATGAAAAACTGTTTTTT.